Listed below are T cell receptor beta chains from one sample, sequenced in a study of regulatory T cells in long-lasting Graves disease. MiXCR, run by TCRdb on the multiplex PCR reads, gives a single entry per CDR3 protein. The repertoire consists of a few hundred thousand distinct CDR3 sequences, with about 13% occurring once and the leading ten covering roughly 10%. These data also formed part of another study, on T cells in Graves' hyperthyroidism and ophthalmopathy.

The specimen comprised peripheral blood mononuclear cells (PBMCs), sampled at new diagnosis, from a patient treated with antithyroid drugs. Every receptor here comes from a man aged 30-40 years with Graves disease. The CDR3 runs from the conserved cysteine through the conserved F or W. A D gene is named only where the DNA matches it firmly. A row's size may be missing; if present it is once, few, many or a size class.

size,V,D,J,CDR3,DNA
many,TRBV3-1,NA,TRBJ1-1,CASTPEPLNTEAFF,TGTGCCAGCACCCCGGAGCCCTTAAACACTGAAGCTTTCTTT
many,TRBV27,TRBD2,TRBJ2-1,CASSFPTLAVSYNEQFF,TGTGCCAGCAGTTTTCCCACACTAGCGGTCTCCTACAATGAGCAGTTCTTC
many,TRBV20-1,NA,TRBJ1-2,CSARSGRGSNYGYTF,TGCAGTGCTAGATCGGGACGGGGGAGCAACTATGGCTACACCTTC
many,TRBV19,NA,TRBJ1-1,CASSTRGRVNTEAFF,TGTGCCAGTAGTACCCGTGGCAGAGTGAACACTGAAGCTTTCTTT
few,TRBV30,TRBD2,TRBJ2-7,CAWTLGGGPYEQYF,TGTGCCTGGACTTTGGGCGGGGGACCCTACGAGCAGTACTTC
many,TRBV10-3,NA,TRBJ1-1,CAIQQGAAFNTEAFF,TGTGCCATCCAACAGGGTGCAGCGTTTAACACTGAAGCTTTCTTT
many,TRBV20-1,NA,TRBJ2-7,CSAWTVAYEQYF,TGCAGTGCTTGGACAGTAGCCTACGAGCAGTACTTC
NA,TRBV5-4,TRBD2,TRBJ2-7,CASRAGERREQYF,TGTGCCAGCAGGGCGGGGGAAAGGAGGGAGCAGTACTTC
NA,TRBV7-9,NA,TRBJ1-6,CASSLLMRDSANRNSPLHF,TGTGCCAGCAGCTTATTAATGAGAGACAGCGCTAACAGGAATTCACCCCTCCACTTT
many,TRBV5-1,TRBD2,TRBJ2-3,CASSLTSFDTQYF,TGCGCCAGCAGCCTGACTAGCTTCGATACGCAGTATTTT
many,TRBV20-1,TRBD2,TRBJ2-7,CSASPGTSGSYEQYF,TGCAGTGCTTCTCCCGGGACTAGCGGTTCCTACGAGCAGTACTTC
few,TRBV5-6,TRBD1,TRBJ2-5,CASSRGTGGAETQYF,TGTGCCAGCAGCCGCGGGACAGGGGGGGCGGAGACCCAGTACTTC
many,TRBV7-8,NA,TRBJ2-7,CASSRDASGSYEQYF,TGTGCCAGCAGCCGGGACGCCAGCGGATCCTACGAGCAGTACTTC